A single sample is the source of the 10 T cell receptor beta chains below, sequenced in a study of cytomegalovirus exposure and HLA in healthy donors. Primers: 60 Vbeta forward and 13 Jbeta reverse. Generated by immunoSEQ multiplex PCR, the TCRdb table keeps only in-frame clones and is missing some. The data hold approximately 220,000 clones, with more than 65% observed a single time. The material sequenced was PBMCs. The receptors derive from a man aged 18 to 30 in good health and CMV-seronegative.

The chain uses TRBV2 and TRBJ2-7, with D tentatively TRBD2 (5 bases). The CDR3 totals 11 residues. Germline assignment: CDR1 SNHLY and CDR2 FYNNEI. The V end was cut by 3 bases, the J end by 5 bases, with 5 bases between. This CDR3 is CASSETNEQYF. CDR3 in DNA: TGTGCCAGCAGTGAGACTAACGAGCAGTACTTC.

V gene TRBV4-1 combines with J gene TRBJ1-6; no firm D call. The V end lost 4 bases, the J end lost 7 bases, and 20 bases lay between the germline ends. CDR1 MGHRA and CDR2 YSYEKL come from the germline V gene. The CDR3 is made up of 17 amino acids. This chain's CDR3 is CASSPLLYRAVNSPLHF. In nucleotides, the CDR3 is TGCGCCAGCAGCCCATTACTTTACCGTGCGGTCAATTCACCCCTCCACTTT.

The V gene is TRBV6-5, the J gene TRBJ1-6; the D is unclear. CDR1 MNHEY and CDR2 SVGAGI come from the germline V gene. Trimming stripped 6 bases from V and 3 bases from J, with 9 bases between. This CDR3 has 14 amino acids. CDR3 in DNA: TGTGCCAGCAGGGCTGTTGTCTATAATTCACCCCTCCACTTT. Protein: CASRAVVYNSPLHF.

In the case of this clone: The junction departs from germline at one end; a sequencing error may be responsible. The J gene is TRBJ2-1, the V gene TRBV7-7; TRBD2 matches 9 bases. The germline V gene has CDR1 SSHAT and CDR2 FNYEAQ (reference sequence). This CDR3 has 14 residues. CDR3 coding DNA: TGTGCTAGCAGCCCCGCGGGGGGGTCGGGTGAGCAGTTCTTC. This gives the protein CASSPAGGSGEQFF.

V usage is TRBV6-5 and J usage is TRBJ2-7, with D unclear. From germline, CDR1 is MNHEY and CDR2 SVGAGI. The germline V and J ends were trimmed by 0 bases and 0 bases, with 12 bases remaining between them. The CDR3 sequence is 16 residues long. The CDR3 nucleotides read TGTGCCAGCAGTTACTCCCAAACTGGGCACTCCTACGAGCAGTACTTC. Amino acids: CASSYSQTGHSYEQYF.

In regard to this clone: Relative to the germline gene, one junction end is altered; a read error may explain this. Additional DNA sequences in this sample encode the identical CDR3. This chain uses TRBV6-5 with TRBJ1-2, with 8 bases that match TRBD1. The CDR3 spans 15 residues. CDR1 is MNHEY, CDR2 SVGAGI, per germline. The CDR3 is CASSYSVGTGHGYTF. As DNA, the CDR3 is TGTGCCAGCAGTTACTCGGTAGGGACAGGACATGGTTACACCTTC.

The chain has TRBV27 and TRBJ2-7, with TRBD2 matching 10 bases. After removal of 3 bases from V and 2 bases from J, the junction contained 4 bases not matched to a gene. This CDR3 spans 15 amino acids. Germline CDR1 MNHEY, CDR2 SMNVEV (reference sequence). The CDR3 DNA sequence: TGTGCCAGCAGTTTCCGGACTAGCGGTGCCTACGAGCAGTACTTC. Amino acids: CASSFRTSGAYEQYF.

The sample holds a few counts of this clone. The chain couples TRBV5-1 to TRBJ2-1; weak D call: TRBD2 (6 bases). With 0 bases removed from V and 4 bases from J, the gap between germline ends came to 14 bases. In germline, CDR1 is SGHRS, CDR2 YFSETQ. CDR3 size: 16 residues. The CDR3 DNA follows: TGCGCCAGCAGCTTGGGGACGGGGGTGGAATACAATGAGCAGTTCTTC. Residues: CASSLGTGVEYNEQFF.

The V gene is TRBV10-3, the J gene TRBJ2-5; 11 bases agree with TRBD2. The germline CDR1 and CDR2 sequences are ENHRY and SYGVKD. The CDR3 loop spans 14 amino acids. V shed 8 bases, J shed 1 base, and the junction held 3 bases outside the gene matches. The CDR3 protein is CAIGSGRAQETQYF. CDR3 sequence (DNA): TGTGCCATCGGTAGCGGGAGGGCCCAAGAGACCCAGTACTTC.

This clone was observed a few times. The chain has TRBV6-1 and TRBJ2-7; 7 nucleotides align to TRBD2. Germline loops: CDR1 MNHNS, CDR2 SASEGT. The CDR3 length is 15 residues. With V trimmed by 1 base and J by 3 bases, 6 bases remained unmatched. CDR3 amino acids: CASSEDGLADYEQYF. CDR3 DNA: TGTGCCAGCAGTGAAGATGGCCTAGCGGACTACGAGCAGTACTTC.